Each of the 15 T cell receptor beta chains below was sequenced from the same sample in a study of neurological immune-mediated disorders. TCRdb redid the calling of the 5' RACE reads with MiXCR, one entry per CDR3 protein. The repertoire holds roughly 88,000 distinct CDR3 sequences, under 4.5% seen once, with 2.9% in the top ten. The sample taken for sequencing was PBMCs. The receptors stem from a woman aged 45-65 years with multiple sclerosis.

Many counts were recorded for this clonotype. A read error may account for a junction end that differs from germline. The rearrangement joins TRBV7-7 to TRBJ2-1; D is unclear. CDR1 is SSHAT and CDR2 is FNYEAQ in the germline V gene (reference sequence). The CDR3 is 14 amino acids. The CDR3 is CASSLDGNYNEQFF. In DNA, the CDR3 is TGTGCTAGCAGCTTAGACGGAAACTACAATGAGCAGTTCTTC.

This clonotype was seen only a few times. V usage is TRBV4-1 and J usage is TRBJ2-3; D remains unclear. Trimming pared 3 bases from V and 0 bases from J, leaving 10 bases between. Germline-derived CDR1 and CDR2 are MGHRA and YSYEKL. The CDR3 spans 15 residues. DNA of the CDR3: TGCGCCAGCAGCCACCCAACGAGTAGCACAGATACGCAGTATTTT. It is translated as CASSHPTSSTDTQYF.

This clonotype was seen ten or more times. The J gene is TRBJ1-5, the V gene TRBV4-1; D is perhaps TRBD1 (6 bases). V was cut by 3 bases and J by 7 bases, with 13 bases left in between. CDR1 is MGHRA and CDR2 is YSYEKL in the germline V gene. The CDR3 has 14 amino acids. The CDR3 region is CASSHPGAGQPQHF. The DNA for the CDR3 is TGCGCCAGCAGCCACCCAGGGGCAGGGCAGCCCCAGCATTTT.

This clonotype was detected ten times or more. The chain joins TRBV25-1 to TRBJ2-2; D is perhaps TRBD1 or TRBD2 (6 bases each). The CDR3 consists of 16 residues. Germline CDR1 is MGHDK and CDR2 is SYGVNS. The V and J ends lost 3 bases and 3 bases respectively, with 14 bases between them. CDR3 region: CASSDVTRGHTGELFF. In DNA form, the CDR3 reads TGTGCCAGCAGTGACGTCACACGGGGGCACACCGGGGAGCTGTTTTTT.

This clonotype has a count of ten or more. V gene TRBV7-8 combines with J gene TRBJ1-4; 7 nucleotides align to TRBD1. J gave up 5 bases and V 5 bases, and 8 bases lay outside the gene matches. Germline CDR1 reads SGHVS; CDR2 reads FQNEAQ. This CDR3 comprises 15 residues. CDR3 residues: CASSTRQGINEKLFF. The CDR3 region has the DNA TGTGCCAGCAGCACCCGACAGGGAATAAATGAAAAACTGTTTTTT.

This clonotype was seen many times. This chain links TRBV18 with TRBJ2-7; a weak D match, TRBD1 (7 bases). The V gene's germline CDR1 is KGHSH and CDR2 LQKENI. V gave up 3 bases and J gave up 0 bases, with 9 bases separating them. The CDR3 runs 14 residues. The CDR3 DNA follows: TGTGCCAGCTCACCGCGGGACAGCTCCTACGAGCAGTACTTC. Encoded protein: CASSPRDSSYEQYF.

The sample holds many counts of this clonotype. The V and J genes are TRBV2 and TRBJ1-1; D not resolved. The germline V gene encodes CDR1 SNHLY and CDR2 FYNNEI. CDR3 length equals 14 residues. Trimming removed 6 bases from V and 0 bases from J, with 11 bases in between. The CDR3 DNA reads as TGTGCCAGCAGGTATGGGGTTATGAACACTGAAGCTTTCTTT. Its protein is CASRYGVMNTEAFF.

This clonotype was counted at least ten times. This chain uses TRBV5-1 with TRBJ1-1; 12 nucleotides agree with TRBD1. Germline V gene sequence: CDR1 SGHRS, CDR2 YFSETQ. The CDR3 totals 14 residues. The J segment lost 4 bases and the V segment lost 5 bases, leaving 3 bases of the junction unmatched. The CDR3 here is CASRGTGGITEAFF. The CDR3 DNA follows: TGCGCCAGCAGGGGGACAGGGGGCATCACTGAAGCTTTCTTT.

This clonotype was counted many times. The gene calls are TRBV12-3 or TRBV12-4 and TRBJ2-7; D may be TRBD2 (6 bases). Trimming cost V 6 bases and J 3 bases, with 15 bases left between them. The CDR3 loop spans 14 amino acids. The CDR3 is CASSPSAGYYEQYF. CDR3 nucleotides: TGTGCCAGCAGCCCCTCGGCGGGGTACTACGAGCAGTACTTC.

This clonotype was counted only a few times. Mismatch with germline at one junction end may stem from a read error. The chain carries TRBV3-1 and TRBJ1-6; D call uncertain. Germline V CDR1 and CDR2: LGHDT, YNNKEL (reference sequence). The CDR3 runs to 12 residues. The CDR3 loop reads CDSSNADSPLHF. The CDR3 nucleotides are TGTGACAGCAGCAACGCTGATTCACCCCTCCACTTT.

This clonotype appeared many times. V is TRBV9 and J is TRBJ2-7; perhaps TRBD1 as D (5 bases). V was pared by 0 bases and J by 3 bases, with 7 bases between. There are 13 residues in the CDR3. The germline V gene encodes CDR1 SGDLS and CDR2 YYNGEE. Written as DNA, the CDR3 is TGTGCCAGCAGCGTAGAAAGGGGCTACGAGCAGTACTTC. Amino acids: CASSVERGYEQYF.

This clonotype was counted many times. The chain employs TRBV27 and TRBJ2-1, with 8 positions matching TRBD1. CDR1 is MNHEY and CDR2 is SMNVEV in the germline V gene (reference sequence). This CDR3 is 16 amino acids long. J lost 8 bases, V lost 1 base, and 10 bases had no gene match. CDR3 bases: TGTGCCAGCAGTTTATATGCGGACAGGGTTGGGGATGAGCAGTTCTTC. This encodes CASSLYADRVGDEQFF.

This clonotype was recorded at least ten times. This chain uses TRBV11-3 with TRBJ1-1; TRBD1 matches at 9 bases. CDR3 length: 17 residues. Germline V gene data show CDR1 as SGHNT and CDR2 as YENEEA. V was clipped by 2 bases and J by 6 bases; unmatched bases: 13. In DNA, the CDR3 is TGTGCCAGCAGCTTACAGATTACCGGGACAGGGAATTCTGAAGCTTTCTTT. Protein: CASSLQITGTGNSEAFF. Complete variable domain (other parts from reference TRBV11-3 and TRBJ1-1): EAGVVQSPRYKIIEKKQPVAFWCNPISGHNTLYWYLQNLGQGPELLIRYENEEAVDDSQLPKDRFSAERLKGVDSTLKIQPAELGDSAVYLCASSLQITGTGNSEAFFGQGTRLTVV.

This clonotype has a count of ten or more. V is TRBV5-1 and J is TRBJ1-5; 7 nucleotides line up with TRBD1. This CDR3 spans 15 amino acids. J was trimmed by 5 bases and V by 5 bases; bases with no gene match: 10. Looked up from germline, CDR1 is SGHRS and CDR2 is YFSETQ. In DNA form, the CDR3 reads TGCGCCAGCAGTTCCCAGGGGGATTTAGATCAGCCCCAGCATTTT. It encodes CASSSQGDLDQPQHF.

This clonotype was counted many times. The chain carries TRBV12-3 or TRBV12-4 and TRBJ2-4; 11 nucleotides line up with TRBD1. The CDR3 consists of 15 residues. The V and J ends lost 6 bases and 3 bases, in that order; junction bases with no gene match: 4. The CDR3, as DNA: TGTGCCAGCAGCCAGGGACAGGGGGTCAAAAACATTCAGTACTTC. Translating it yields CASSQGQGVKNIQYF.